This T cell receptor (beta chain) was documented in a study of control samples from healthy donors and cancer patients. CDR3 length: 12 amino acids. Germline values: CDR1 LNHNV, CDR2 YYDKDF (reference sequence). Trimming left V 8 bases short and J 6 bases short, with 10 bases between. Generated by immunoSEQ multiplex PCR, the TCRdb table keeps only in-frame clones and is missing some. This table holds roughly 150,000 clones, roughly 88% found once. This receptor was identified in a man younger than 35 in good health. The sequenced sample was blood. The chain combines TRBV15 with TRBJ2-2; possible D gene TRBD1, 5 bases. The CDR3 protein is CATGSRAGELFF. The DNA of the CDR3 is TGTGCCACCGGATCCAGGGCCGGGGAGCTGTTTTTT.